The 5 T cell receptor beta chains listed next were all sequenced from one sample in a study of T cells expressing NK-cell markers. After re-calling the 5' RACE reads, TCRdb lists one entry per CDR3 protein, DNA absent. The repertoire table contains approximately 380,000 distinct CDR3 sequences. Material for sequencing was blood T cells: a sorted CD56 or NKG2C T cell subset, CD4+ or CD8+ T cells, or bulk PBMC T cells (not recorded which). The receptors originated from a man aged 18-75 years in good health.

The CDR3 region is CATSREKQQPFQRQYF. The chain carries TRBV15 and TRBJ2-7. This CDR3 spans 16 amino acids. Germline loops: CDR1 LNHNV, CDR2 YYDKDF (reference sequence).

V and J are TRBV6-2 or TRBV6-3 and TRBJ2-2; TCRdb calls TRBD1, which cannot be checked without DNA. In germline, CDR1 is MNHEY, CDR2 SVGEGT. CDR3 length: 15 residues. The CDR3 spells CASSYEGGFTGELFF.

J is TRBJ2-5 and V is TRBV6-5. In germline, CDR1 is MNHEY, CDR2 SVGAGI. This CDR3 comprises 14 residues. The CDR3 is CASSSRPDQETQYF.

The chain combines TRBV5-5 with TRBJ2-7; with no DNA, the TCRdb D assignment of TRBD1 cannot be verified. This CDR3 contains 16 residues. Per the germline V gene, CDR1 is SGHKS and CDR2 is YYEKEE (reference sequence). Here the CDR3 reads CASSFVWGGSSYEQYF.

The CDR3 spells CASSLPRGGPEVAFF. The gene calls are TRBV28 and TRBJ1-1. The CDR3 loop spans 15 amino acids. Germline loops: CDR1 MDHEN, CDR2 SYDVKM. The full variable domain, completed using reference TRBV28 and TRBJ1-1, is DVKVTQSSRYLVKRTGEKVFLECVQDMDHENMFWYRQDPGLGLRLIYFSYDVKMKEKGDIPEGYSVSREKKERFSLILESASTNQTSMYLCASSLPRGGPEVAFFGQGTRLTVV.